This paragraph covers one TCR beta chain sequence. Its antigen is still unknown. Sequenced patients had shown CD8+CD57+ cell expansion by flow cytometry. V gave up 3 bases and J gave up 6 bases; unmatched junction bases: 11. CDR1 LNHNV and CDR2 YYDKDF come from the germline V gene (reference sequence). The CDR3 sequence is 15 residues long. The data belong to a study of CD8+CD57+ T cells in acquired aplastic anemia. As for the study in general: When averaged, DNA from sorted CD4+ and CD8+ cells came to 3.2 ug. Overall study findings and caveats: Patients were compared with controls for CD8+ Simpson's diversity, and no significant difference emerged. Found in both controls and patients were approximately 30 CD8+ CDR3 sequences.

TCR beta VDJ and CDR3 profiling used genomic DNA as template. Each CDR3 protein gets one entry after TCRdb re-called the reads with MiXCR. The sample records 130,000 or so distinct CDR3 sequences, 40% being singletons. Sequencing used sorted CD4+, CD8+, or CD8+CD57+ T cells (not recorded which) from PBMCs. The J gene is TRBJ2-7, the V gene TRBV15, with TRBD1 matching 7 bases. The sequence was collected from a human donor with aplastic anemia. The CDR3 sequence: CATSRSRTGISEQYF. For the CDR3, the DNA is TGTGCCACCAGCAGGTCGAGGACAGGAATCTCCGAGCAGTACTTC.